This T cell receptor (beta chain) was sequenced during a study of blood T cell repertoires in COVID-19. Study summary: From T cells, B-cell-depleted T cells, or PBMCs came the material, which was cDNA or gDNA.

The CDR3 contains 15 residues. Trimming took 2 bases from V and 0 from J, leaving 7 bases between them. Germline assignment: CDR1 MNHEY and CDR2 SVGAGI. Per the original methods: By means of reference gene primer amplification, nucleated cell counts were estimated. The protocol was immunoSEQ multiplex PCR, while the TCRdb copy is restricted to in-frame clones and leaves out a portion. The V and J calls and clone size are taken from that table; D and trimming were inferred from the DNA. This table has a few hundred thousand clones, about 90% appearing once. The sample comprised peripheral blood. The origin of this receptor is a man aged 18-30 years with active or convalescent COVID-19. The rearrangement joins TRBV6-5 to TRBJ1-4; no definite D call. For the CDR3, the DNA is TGTGCCAGCAGTTACAACCAGGCAACTAATGAAAAACTGTTTTTT. This gives the protein CASSYNQATNEKLFF.